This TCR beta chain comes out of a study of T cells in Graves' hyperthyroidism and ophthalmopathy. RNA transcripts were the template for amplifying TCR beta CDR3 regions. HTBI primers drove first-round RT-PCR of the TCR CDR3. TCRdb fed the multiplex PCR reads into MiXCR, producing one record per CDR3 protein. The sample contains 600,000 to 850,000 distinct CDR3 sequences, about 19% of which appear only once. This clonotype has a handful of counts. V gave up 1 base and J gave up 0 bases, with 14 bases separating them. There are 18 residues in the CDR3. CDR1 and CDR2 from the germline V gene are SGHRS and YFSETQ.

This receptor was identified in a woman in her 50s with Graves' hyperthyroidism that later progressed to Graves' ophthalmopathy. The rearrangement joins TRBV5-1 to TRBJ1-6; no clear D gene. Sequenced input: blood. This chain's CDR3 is CASSLRGALSSYNSPLHF. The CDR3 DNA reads TGCGCCAGCAGCTTGCGGGGAGCACTGAGCTCCTATAATTCACCCCTCCACTTT.